This T cell receptor beta chain was captured by sequencing in a study of cytomegalovirus exposure and HLA in healthy donors. About the research overall: A prior study identified 110 million or so unique TCR beta sequences from roughly 180 million T cells.

Germline V gene sequence: CDR1 MDHEN, CDR2 SYDVKM. V shed 6 bases and J shed 7 bases, with 12 bases lying between them. The CDR3 has 12 residues. The study, taken as a whole, reports: As a later analysis revealed, most CMV-associated TCR beta chains appeared HLA-restricted.

13 Jbeta primers and 60 Vbeta primers were used for the PCR. Measured with immunoSEQ multiplex PCR; TCRdb has only the in-frame clones, and not every one. This table has 110,000 to 150,000 clones, over 60% appearing once. Concerning this clone: Its antigen is as yet unknown.

The chain is built from TRBV28 and TRBJ1-2, with a tentative D call TRBD1 (6 bases). The origin of this receptor is a woman younger than 45 in good health and CMV-seronegative. The specimen sequenced was PBMCs. As DNA, the CDR3 is TGTGCCAGCAGGTTACAGGGAATTGGCTACACCTTC. Encoded protein: CASRLQGIGYTF.